One T cell receptor beta chain is described in this entry. TCRdb keeps only in-frame clones here, not all; method: immunoSEQ multiplex PCR. The sample records about 110,000 clones, just under 95% being singletons. The J segment lost 4 bases and the V segment lost 1 base, leaving 3 bases of the junction unmatched. Germline CDR1 and CDR2: GTSNPN and SVGIG (reference sequence). The CDR3 covers 13 residues. These data come from a study of T cell responses to AZD1222 COVID-19 vaccine. This rearrangement joins TRBV30 to TRBJ2-5, with TRBD1 identical over 7 bases. The origin of this receptor is an adult who received the AZD1222 COVID-19 vaccine. Sequenced material: peripheral blood, taken 28 days after the second AZD1222 dose. The CDR3 here is CAWSGGDRETQYF. Written as DNA, the CDR3 is TGTGCCTGGAGTGGAGGGGACAGAGAGACCCAGTACTTC.